Listed below are T cell receptor beta chains from one sample, sequenced in a study of T cells after posttransplantation cyclophosphamide. Clones were sequenced by immunoSEQ multiplex PCR, and TCRdb holds only the in-frame ones, with some missing. This record lists 25,000 to 35,000 clones, none seen once only, and the top ten clones contain approximately 4.8%. The specimen sequenced was PBMCs. These receptors all come from a young woman in good health and a related stem cell transplant donor. CDR3s include the opening cysteine and the closing phenylalanine or tryptophan. A D gene is named only where the DNA matches it firmly. The size of a clone is reported for some rows only, either as once, few or many, or as a class for expanded clones.

>16|-|-|TRBV12-3/TRBV12-4|TRBJ1-2
CASSSRGGPPSAGYTF
TGTGCCAGCAGTTCGAGGGGTGGGCCACCAAGCGCTGGCTACACCTTC
>13|many|-|TRBV4-3|TRBJ1-1
CASSQDMRPEAFF
TGCGCCAGCAGCCAAGATATGCGTCCTGAAGCTTTCTTT
>11|few|-|TRBV27|TRBJ2-1
CASSLGGWQFF
TGTGCCAGCAGCTTAGGGGGGTGGCAGTTCTTC
>16|many|-|TRBV19|TRBJ2-2
CASSISEGRSTGELFF
TGTGCCAGTAGTATCAGTGAGGGGAGGTCGACCGGGGAGCTGTTTTTT
>15|many|-|TRBV10-3|TRBJ1-2
CAIIGTGPRNYGYTF
TGTGCCATCATCGGTACAGGGCCCCGGAACTATGGCTACACCTTC
>13|many|-|TRBV19|TRBJ2-5
CASSIDGGKTQYF
TGTGCCAGTAGTATAGATGGGGGGAAGACCCAGTACTTC
>14|many|-|TRBV6-5|TRBJ2-5
CASSRRGGQETQYF
TGTGCCAGCAGTCGGAGGGGTGGCCAAGAGACCCAGTACTTC
>14|many|-|TRBV4-3|TRBJ2-7
CASSQALDSYEQYF
TGCGCCAGCAGCCAAGCCCTGGACAGCTACGAGCAGTACTTC
>16|many|-|TRBV11-2|TRBJ1-4
CASSLGSGLLGEKLFF
TGTGCCAGCAGCTTAGGATCAGGGCTTCTGGGTGAAAAACTGTTTTTT
>11|many|-|TRBV9|TRBJ1-1
CASGGNTEAFF
TGTGCCTCCGGGGGGAACACTGAAGCTTTCTTT
>13|many|TRBD1|TRBV7-3|TRBJ1-2
CASSQIGGDGYTF
TGTGCCAGCAGCCAGATAGGGGGCGACGGCTACACCTTC
>14|many|-|TRBV5-4|TRBJ2-6
CASSLFSGANVLTF
TGTGCCAGCAGCTTATTCTCGGGGGCCAACGTCCTGACTTTC
>13|many|-|TRBV4-3|TRBJ1-2
CASSQDVRYGYTF
TGCGCCAGCAGCCAAGATGTCCGTTATGGCTACACCTTC
>15|many|-|TRBV7-9|TRBJ2-7
CASSLAGPGAYEQYF
TGTGCCAGCAGCTTAGCGGGACCAGGGGCCTACGAGCAGTACTTC
>14|-|TRBD1|TRBV29-1|TRBJ2-2
CSGQGGTNTGELFF
TGCAGCGGACAGGGGGGAACGAACACCGGGGAGCTGTTTTTT
>14|many|-|TRBV7-9|TRBJ2-1
CASSDAERYNEQFF
TGTGCCAGCAGCGATGCAGAACGATACAATGAGCAGTTCTTC
>13|many|TRBD1|TRBV6-1|TRBJ2-1
CASSRQGVDEQFF
TGTGCCAGCAGTAGACAGGGGGTCGATGAGCAGTTCTTC
>16|-|-|TRBV9|TRBJ2-7
CASSVGTARGDYEQYF
TGTGCCAGCAGCGTAGGGACTGCACGAGGTGACTACGAGCAGTACTTC
>16|-|TRBD1|TRBV5-4|TRBJ1-1
CASSLRPGGKDTEAFF
TGTGCCAGCAGCTTGAGGCCAGGGGGTAAGGACACTGAAGCTTTCTTT
>14|many|-|TRBV4-1|TRBJ1-1
CASSPRTGNTEAFF
TGCGCCAGCAGCCCGCGCACAGGGAACACTGAAGCTTTCTTT
>11|many|-|TRBV6-5|TRBJ1-4
CASRGIGELFF
TGTGCCAGCAGGGGCATCGGTGAACTGTTTTTT
>13|many|TRBD1|TRBV5-1|TRBJ1-2
CASSWGQGNGYTF
TGCGCCAGCAGCTGGGGACAGGGAAATGGCTACACCTTC
>14|many|-|TRBV6-1|TRBJ2-3
CASSERGFTDTQYF
TGTGCCAGCAGTGAACGGGGGTTCACAGATACGCAGTATTTT
>15|few|TRBD1|TRBV29-1|TRBJ1-1
CSVEEQDRVNTEAFF
TGCAGCGTTGAAGAACAGGACAGGGTGAACACTGAAGCTTTCTTT
>14|many|-|TRBV5-4|TRBJ1-4
CASSLAGTNEKLFF
TGTGCCAGCAGCTTGGCCGGAACTAATGAAAAACTGTTTTTT
>14|many|-|TRBV11-2|TRBJ1-1
CASSLPDGGTEAFF
TGTGCCAGCAGCCTACCCGACGGGGGTACTGAAGCTTTCTTT
>15|many|-|TRBV5-4|TRBJ1-2
CASSLLDSFGYGYTF
TGTGCCAGCAGCTTGTTGGACAGCTTTGGCTATGGCTACACCTTC
>14|few|-|TRBV12-3/TRBV12-4|TRBJ1-6
CASSLSGNGSPLHF
TGTGCCAGCAGTTTATCAGGGAATGGATCACCCCTCCACTTT
>10|many|-|TRBV2|TRBJ1-1
CASSDQEAFF
TGTGCCAGCAGTGATCAAGAAGCTTTCTTT
>17|many|-|TRBV5-6|TRBJ2-1
CASSLALGKGSYNEQFF
TGTGCCAGCAGCTTGGCCCTGGGTAAGGGCTCCTACAATGAGCAGTTCTTC
>13|many|-|TRBV28|TRBJ1-1
CASSSGPWTEAFF
TGTGCCAGCAGTTCAGGGCCCTGGACTGAAGCTTTCTTT
>14|few|-|TRBV6-5|TRBJ1-2
CASSYFGTPYGYTF
TGTGCCAGCAGTTACTTTGGGACACCTTATGGCTACACCTTC
>16|many|-|TRBV7-2|TRBJ2-7
CASSLTARRSSYEQYF
TGTGCCAGCAGCTTGACAGCTCGGAGGAGCTCCTACGAGCAGTACTTC
>13|many|-|TRBV28|TRBJ2-5
CASQRRALGTQYF
TGTGCCAGCCAGCGCCGAGCTTTGGGGACCCAGTACTTC
>15|many|-|TRBV27|TRBJ2-7
CASGIRGGRGYEQYF
TGTGCCAGCGGCATAAGGGGGGGGCGAGGGTACGAGCAGTACTTC
>13|many|-|TRBV13|TRBJ1-2
CASSSDIVYGYTF
TGTGCCAGCAGCTCCGACATTGTATATGGCTACACCTTC
>12|many|-|TRBV27|TRBJ1-2
CASSLTGIGYTF
TGTGCCAGCAGTTTAACCGGTATCGGCTACACCTTC
>17|many|TRBD2|TRBV18|TRBJ2-5
CASSPLITSGGIETQYF
TGTGCCAGCTCACCGCTGATAACTAGCGGGGGGATAGAGACCCAGTACTTC
>14|-|TRBD1|TRBV12-3/TRBV12-4|TRBJ1-1
CASSARDRGPEAFF
TGTGCCAGCAGTGCCCGGGACAGGGGGCCTGAAGCTTTCTTT
>13|few|-|TRBV18|TRBJ1-2
CASSPEGLYGYTF
TGTGCCAGCTCACCAGAGGGCCTTTATGGCTACACCTTC
>15|many|TRBD1|TRBV6-5|TRBJ1-2
CASGTGSSGHYGYTF
TGTGCCAGCGGGACAGGTTCTTCAGGTCACTATGGCTACACCTTC
>13|many|-|TRBV28|TRBJ2-7
CASLEGAAYEQYF
TGTGCCAGCTTGGAGGGGGCTGCCTACGAGCAGTACTTC
>13|few|-|TRBV15|TRBJ2-5
CATSKYKGETQYF
TGTGCCACCAGCAAGTACAAGGGCGAGACCCAGTACTTC
>15|many|-|TRBV7-9|TRBJ1-4
CAGSGTTATNEKLFF
TGTGCCGGTTCGGGGACAACCGCAACTAATGAAAAACTGTTTTTT
>14|many|TRBD2|TRBV10-3|TRBJ2-4
CATSGGTAKNIQYF
TGTGCCACTAGCGGGGGGACAGCCAAAAACATTCAGTACTTC
>14|many|-|TRBV4-3|TRBJ2-7
CASSQRARNYEQYF
TGCGCCAGCAGCCAAAGGGCCAGAAACTACGAGCAGTACTTC
>17|many|TRBD2|TRBV9|TRBJ2-2
CASSVAAVGGAGGELFF
TGTGCCAGCAGCGTAGCTGCCGTCGGGGGGGCTGGCGGGGAGCTGTTTTTT
>14|-|-|TRBV5-1|TRBJ2-2
CASSLAEGSGELFF
TGCGCCAGCAGCTTGGCCGAGGGGTCCGGGGAGCTGTTTTTT
>16|-|TRBD1|TRBV7-2|TRBJ1-6
CASSPGGTGGLSPLHF
TGTGCCAGCAGCCCCGGAGGGACAGGGGGCCTTTCACCCCTCCACTTT
>14|many|-|TRBV12-3/TRBV12-4|TRBJ1-5
CASSPAGREQPQHF
TGTGCCAGCAGTCCTGCAGGGAGAGAACAGCCCCAGCATTTT
>14|many|TRBD1|TRBV6-2/TRBV6-3|TRBJ1-5
CASSDRGPNQPQHF
TGTGCCAGCAGCGACAGGGGGCCGAATCAGCCCCAGCATTTT
>15|few|-|TRBV7-6|TRBJ2-3
CASSLLGWGADTQYF
TGTGCCAGCAGCTTACTTGGGTGGGGGGCAGATACGCAGTATTTT
>15|few|TRBD1|TRBV28|TRBJ1-5
CASSPSGQGGQPQHF
TGTGCCAGCAGTCCATCCGGACAGGGTGGGCAGCCCCAGCATTTT
>15|many|TRBD1|TRBV5-4|TRBJ1-4
CASSLDPGQSEKLFF
TGTGCCAGCAGCTTGGACCCGGGACAGAGTGAAAAACTGTTTTTT
>15|many|TRBD1|TRBV6-2/TRBV6-3|TRBJ2-1
CASSPRTGARNEQFF
TGTGCCAGCAGTCCCCGGACAGGGGCCAGGAATGAGCAGTTCTTC
>16|many|TRBD1|TRBV5-1|TRBJ2-4
CASSSRQGGRENIQYF
TGCGCCAGCAGCTCGCGACAGGGGGGACGGGAAAACATTCAGTACTTC
>13|many|-|TRBV6-2/TRBV6-3|TRBJ1-2
CASNRGTENSYTF
TGTGCCAGCAACCGCGGGACTGAAAATAGCTACACCTTC